The clone carrying this T cell receptor beta chain was found a few times. Germline assignment: CDR1 MNHEY and CDR2 SVGAGI. The CDR3 spans 16 residues. Trimming cost V 0 bases and J 5 bases; bases outside gene matches: 8. The sample's treatment: treatment-naive control, cytoreductive nephrectomy. These data belong to a study of radiation and T cells in renal cell carcinoma. The table came from immunoSEQ multiplex PCR; TCRdb's copy has only in-frame clones and leaves some out. The sample holds about 24,000 clones, 58% seen once. The J gene is TRBJ2-7, the V gene TRBV6-5, with 9 bases aligning to TRBD2. This TCR came from a man aged 35 to 55 with renal cell carcinoma. This specimen was tumor tissue, taken from a patient whose treatment was nephrectomy without radiotherapy. CDR3 coding DNA: TGTGCCAGCAGTTACTCTAGGTGGGCGGGAGGGAACGAGCAGTACTTC. Its protein is CASSYSRWAGGNEQYF.